Listed below are T cell receptor beta chains from one sample, sequenced in a study of T cells after yellow fever vaccination. A single record per CDR3 protein comes from TCRdb applying MiXCR to the 5' RACE reads. The sample consists of a few hundred thousand distinct CDR3 sequences, around 13% of them appearing once. The specimen comprised CD4+ T cells sorted from PBMCs, sampled 45 days after the yellow fever booster vaccination. The origin of the receptors is a man aged 25 to 45 who received the YFV17D yellow fever vaccine. CDR3s include the opening cysteine and the closing phenylalanine or tryptophan. D genes are given only for firm matches. Clone size appears in some rows only: once, few, many, or a class for an expanded clone.

V gene: TRBV7-9
J gene: TRBJ2-1
clone size: few
D gene: NA
CDR3 protein: CASSFSRGDEQFF
CDR3 DNA: TGTGCCAGCAGCTTCTCCAGGGGCGATGAGCAGTTCTTC

V gene: TRBV11-2
J gene: TRBJ2-3
clone size: few
D gene: NA
CDR3 protein: CASSPHGDTDTQYF
CDR3 DNA: TGTGCCAGCAGCCCCCACGGGGACACAGATACGCAGTATTTT

V gene: TRBV29-1
J gene: TRBJ2-2
clone size: NA
D gene: TRBD1
CDR3 protein: CSVAQGAQAGELFF
CDR3 DNA: TGCAGCGTTGCCCAGGGGGCGCAGGCCGGGGAGCTGTTTTTT

V gene: TRBV12-3/TRBV12-4
J gene: TRBJ1-5
clone size: few
D gene: NA
CDR3 protein: CASSLTGGRQPQHF
CDR3 DNA: TGTGCCAGCAGTTTGACAGGAGGGAGACAGCCCCAGCATTTT

V gene: TRBV7-9
J gene: TRBJ1-2
clone size: few
D gene: TRBD1
CDR3 protein: CASSSRQGRNGYTF
CDR3 DNA: TGTGCCAGCAGCTCCCGACAGGGTCGGAATGGCTACACCTTC

V gene: TRBV20-1
J gene: TRBJ2-1
clone size: NA
D gene: TRBD2
CDR3 protein: CSASGLAPLNEQFF
CDR3 DNA: TGCAGTGCATCGGGACTAGCCCCCTTGAATGAGCAGTTCTTC

V gene: TRBV6-5
J gene: TRBJ2-7
clone size: many
D gene: NA
CDR3 protein: CASSYSAQGGEQYF
CDR3 DNA: TGTGCCAGCAGTTACTCGGCCCAGGGAGGCGAGCAGTACTTC

V gene: TRBV12-3/TRBV12-4
J gene: TRBJ2-1
clone size: NA
D gene: NA
CDR3 protein: CASSRDSFFGEQFF
CDR3 DNA: TGTGCCAGCAGCCGGGACTCCTTTTTTGGCGAGCAGTTCTTC

V gene: TRBV20-1
J gene: TRBJ1-2
clone size: few
D gene: NA
CDR3 protein: CSASGQGKGGYTF
CDR3 DNA: TGCAGTGCTTCGGGGCAGGGGAAGGGTGGCTACACCTTC

V gene: TRBV3-1
J gene: TRBJ2-3
clone size: many
D gene: NA
CDR3 protein: CASSLLSGTDTQYF
CDR3 DNA: TGTGCCAGCAGCTTACTTAGCGGCACAGATACGCAGTATTTT

V gene: TRBV20-1
J gene: TRBJ2-7
clone size: few
D gene: NA
CDR3 protein: CSARGFSDPSYEQYF
CDR3 DNA: TGCAGTGCTAGAGGTTTTAGCGATCCCTCCTACGAGCAGTACTTC

V gene: TRBV24-1
J gene: TRBJ2-7
clone size: few
D gene: NA
CDR3 protein: CATSDSRGLDEQYF
CDR3 DNA: TGTGCCACCAGTGATTCCAGGGGTTTAGACGAGCAGTACTTC

V gene: TRBV20-1
J gene: TRBJ2-2
clone size: few
D gene: NA
CDR3 protein: CSARDRGGAYTGELFF
CDR3 DNA: TGCAGTGCTAGGGACCGGGGCGGGGCCTACACCGGGGAGCTGTTTTTT

V gene: TRBV7-2
J gene: TRBJ2-7
clone size: NA
D gene: NA
CDR3 protein: CASSPRLLRYEQYF
CDR3 DNA: TGTGCCAGCAGCCCCCGGCTCCTGAGGTACGAGCAGTACTTC

V gene: TRBV3-1
J gene: TRBJ2-1
clone size: many
D gene: TRBD2
CDR3 protein: CASSPAGARDGEQFF
CDR3 DNA: TGTGCCAGCAGCCCAGCGGGAGCACGCGACGGTGAGCAGTTCTTC

V gene: TRBV7-2
J gene: TRBJ1-1
clone size: NA
D gene: NA
CDR3 protein: CASSSGRDRKAFF
CDR3 DNA: TGTGCCAGCAGCTCAGGGAGGGACCGAAAAGCTTTCTTT

V gene: TRBV21-1
J gene: TRBJ2-5
clone size: few
D gene: NA
CDR3 protein: CASSVTSGSSETQYF
CDR3 DNA: TGTGCCAGCAGCGTGACTAGCGGGAGCTCAGAGACCCAGTACTTC

V gene: TRBV6-2/TRBV6-3
J gene: TRBJ1-1
clone size: NA
D gene: TRBD1
CDR3 protein: CASRRQGWSAEAFF
CDR3 DNA: TGTGCCAGCCGACGACAGGGGTGGAGCGCTGAAGCTTTCTTT

V gene: TRBV12-3/TRBV12-4
J gene: TRBJ1-1
clone size: few
D gene: NA
CDR3 protein: CASSLRGGRGIAFF
CDR3 DNA: TGTGCCAGCAGTTTGAGGGGGGGACGGGGAATAGCTTTCTTT

V gene: TRBV4-3
J gene: TRBJ2-5
clone size: many
D gene: NA
CDR3 protein: CASSQGLQETQYF
CDR3 DNA: TGCGCCAGCAGCCAGGGACTCCAGGAGACCCAGTACTTC

V gene: TRBV7-2
J gene: TRBJ1-1
clone size: few
D gene: NA
CDR3 protein: CASSPGHANTEAFF
CDR3 DNA: TGTGCCAGCAGCCCCGGACACGCTAACACTGAAGCTTTCTTT

V gene: TRBV5-1
J gene: TRBJ1-2
clone size: few
D gene: NA
CDR3 protein: CASSPDNHGYTF
CDR3 DNA: TGCGCCAGCAGCCCGGACAACCATGGCTACACCTTC

V gene: TRBV10-3
J gene: TRBJ2-7
clone size: few
D gene: TRBD1
CDR3 protein: CAISEFNTGVAEQYF
CDR3 DNA: TGTGCCATCAGTGAGTTCAATACAGGGGTTGCGGAGCAGTACTTC

V gene: TRBV29-1
J gene: TRBJ2-1
clone size: few
D gene: NA
CDR3 protein: CSVWGFGISYNEQFF
CDR3 DNA: TGCAGCGTTTGGGGGTTTGGTATCTCCTACAATGAGCAGTTCTTC

V gene: TRBV2
J gene: TRBJ2-7
clone size: few
D gene: TRBD1
CDR3 protein: CASSVYRDSLSEQYF
CDR3 DNA: TGTGCCAGCAGCGTATACCGGGACAGTTTATCCGAGCAGTACTTC

V gene: TRBV30
J gene: TRBJ1-1
clone size: few
D gene: NA
CDR3 protein: CAWTLGEQGVTEAFF
CDR3 DNA: TGTGCCTGGACGCTCGGCGAACAGGGTGTCACTGAAGCTTTCTTT

V gene: TRBV5-1
J gene: TRBJ2-1
clone size: few
D gene: TRBD2
CDR3 protein: CASSSRLASYNEQFF
CDR3 DNA: TGCGCCAGCAGCTCAAGACTAGCTTCCTACAATGAGCAGTTCTTC

V gene: TRBV5-1
J gene: TRBJ2-3
clone size: few
D gene: TRBD2
CDR3 protein: CASSTGTSVSTDTQYF
CDR3 DNA: TGCGCCAGCAGCACCGGGACTAGCGTAAGCACAGATACGCAGTATTTT

V gene: TRBV6-1
J gene: TRBJ2-7
clone size: NA
D gene: NA
CDR3 protein: CASSETVYEQYF
CDR3 DNA: TGTGCCAGCAGTGAGACAGTGTACGAGCAGTACTTC

V gene: TRBV12-3/TRBV12-4
J gene: TRBJ2-5
clone size: NA
D gene: NA
CDR3 protein: CASSPGGGRFGETQYF
CDR3 DNA: TGTGCCAGCTCCCCGGGGGGCGGGAGATTTGGGGAGACCCAGTACTTC

V gene: TRBV28
J gene: TRBJ2-3
clone size: NA
D gene: NA
CDR3 protein: CATRDRGDTQYF
CDR3 DNA: TGTGCCACCCGGGACCGCGGCGATACGCAGTATTTT

V gene: TRBV20-1
J gene: TRBJ2-1
clone size: many
D gene: NA
CDR3 protein: CSARDPARSYNEQFF
CDR3 DNA: TGCAGTGCTAGAGACCCTGCCCGGTCCTACAATGAGCAGTTCTTC

V gene: TRBV29-1
J gene: TRBJ2-1
clone size: few
D gene: TRBD2
CDR3 protein: CSVATGGGYNEQFF
CDR3 DNA: TGCAGCGTTGCGACGGGGGGAGGATACAATGAGCAGTTCTTC

V gene: TRBV21-1
J gene: TRBJ2-6
clone size: NA
D gene: NA
CDR3 protein: CASTRSGGGTSGANVLTF
CDR3 DNA: TGTGCCAGCACCAGATCTGGAGGAGGGACCTCTGGGGCCAACGTCCTGACTTTC

V gene: TRBV27
J gene: TRBJ1-5
clone size: NA
D gene: NA
CDR3 protein: CASSFIGGNQPQHF
CDR3 DNA: TGTGCCAGCAGTTTCATCGGGGGAAATCAGCCCCAGCATTTT

V gene: TRBV27
J gene: TRBJ1-3
clone size: few
D gene: TRBD1
CDR3 protein: CASSFSRQGYTIYF
CDR3 DNA: TGTGCCAGCAGTTTTTCGAGACAGGGATACACCATATATTTT

V gene: TRBV18
J gene: TRBJ2-3
clone size: few
D gene: NA
CDR3 protein: CASSSKTSTDTQYF
CDR3 DNA: TGTGCCAGCTCGTCTAAGACTAGCACAGATACGCAGTATTTT

V gene: TRBV6-1
J gene: TRBJ2-3
clone size: NA
D gene: NA
CDR3 protein: CASSTGRGDTQYF
CDR3 DNA: TGTGCCAGCAGTACGGGGCGCGGAGATACGCAGTATTTT

V gene: TRBV11-2
J gene: TRBJ2-5
clone size: NA
D gene: NA
CDR3 protein: CASSLGNIGGETQYF
CDR3 DNA: TGTGCCAGCAGCTTAGGGAATATAGGAGGCGAGACCCAGTACTTC

V gene: TRBV30
J gene: TRBJ1-2
clone size: few
D gene: NA
CDR3 protein: CAWSSRRPRDKYNYGYTF
CDR3 DNA: TGTGCCTGGAGCTCAAGAAGGCCGCGGGACAAATATAACTATGGCTACACCTTC

V gene: TRBV7-2
J gene: TRBJ1-1
clone size: few
D gene: NA
CDR3 protein: CASSPPGDTEAFF
CDR3 DNA: TGTGCCAGCAGCCCCCCCGGGGACACTGAAGCTTTCTTT

V gene: TRBV5-1
J gene: TRBJ2-3
clone size: many
D gene: NA
CDR3 protein: CASSLASPTDTQYF
CDR3 DNA: TGCGCCAGCAGCTTGGCTAGTCCGACAGATACGCAGTATTTT

V gene: TRBV4-2
J gene: TRBJ2-4
clone size: few
D gene: TRBD2
CDR3 protein: CASSQGASGRFGAKNIQYF
CDR3 DNA: TGTGCCAGCAGCCAAGGGGCTAGCGGGAGATTTGGGGCCAAAAACATTCAGTACTTC

V gene: TRBV4-3
J gene: TRBJ2-1
clone size: NA
D gene: NA
CDR3 protein: CASSQELAGNEQFF
CDR3 DNA: TGCGCCAGCAGCCAAGAATTGGCGGGTAATGAGCAGTTCTTC

V gene: TRBV7-2
J gene: TRBJ2-1
clone size: few
D gene: NA
CDR3 protein: CASSSNFYPYNEQFF
CDR3 DNA: TGTGCCAGCAGCTCCAACTTTTACCCATACAATGAGCAGTTCTTC

V gene: TRBV18
J gene: TRBJ2-5
clone size: few
D gene: NA
CDR3 protein: CASSPGKQQETQYF
CDR3 DNA: TGTGCCAGCTCACCGGGGAAACAGCAAGAGACCCAGTACTTC

V gene: TRBV9
J gene: TRBJ2-5
clone size: few
D gene: TRBD2
CDR3 protein: CASSGGGLLQETQYF
CDR3 DNA: TGTGCCAGCAGCGGGGGGGGACTCCTCCAAGAGACCCAGTACTTC

V gene: TRBV20-1
J gene: TRBJ2-1
clone size: NA
D gene: TRBD2
CDR3 protein: CSASSGGRGFYNEQFF
CDR3 DNA: TGCAGTGCTTCCAGCGGGGGGCGGGGGTTCTACAATGAGCAGTTCTTC

V gene: TRBV29-1
J gene: TRBJ2-1
clone size: few
D gene: TRBD2
CDR3 protein: CSVLPGLAQNEQFF
CDR3 DNA: TGCAGCGTTCTGCCGGGACTAGCGCAGAATGAGCAGTTCTTC

V gene: TRBV20-1
J gene: TRBJ1-2
clone size: few
D gene: NA
CDR3 protein: CSARTDYSANYGYTF
CDR3 DNA: TGCAGTGCTAGGACGGATTATTCAGCTAACTATGGCTACACCTTC

V gene: TRBV7-2
J gene: TRBJ2-5
clone size: NA
D gene: TRBD1
CDR3 protein: CASSLVRTGGPGETQYF
CDR3 DNA: TGTGCCAGCAGCTTAGTTAGGACAGGTGGCCCCGGGGAGACCCAGTACTTC

V gene: TRBV12-3/TRBV12-4
J gene: TRBJ2-1
clone size: few
D gene: TRBD2
CDR3 protein: CASSLGVAGHEQFF
CDR3 DNA: TGTGCCAGCAGTCTCGGGGTAGCGGGACATGAGCAGTTCTTC

V gene: TRBV7-9
J gene: TRBJ2-1
clone size: few
D gene: TRBD2
CDR3 protein: CAIPPSRRVGTSRIF
CDR3 DNA: TGTGCCATCCCCCCGAGCAGGCGCGTGGGGACTAGTAGGATCTTC

V gene: TRBV6-1
J gene: TRBJ1-4
clone size: few
D gene: NA
CDR3 protein: CASSEGAGREKLFF
CDR3 DNA: TGTGCCAGCAGTGAAGGGGCAGGGAGAGAAAAACTGTTTTTT

V gene: TRBV20-1
J gene: TRBJ2-3
clone size: few
D gene: NA
CDR3 protein: CSARGGERSTDTQYF
CDR3 DNA: TGCAGTGCTAGAGGGGGGGAACGCAGCACAGATACGCAGTATTTT

V gene: TRBV28
J gene: TRBJ2-4
clone size: many
D gene: TRBD1
CDR3 protein: CASTSLGTGVNIQYF
CDR3 DNA: TGTGCCAGCACCTCTCTCGGGACAGGGGTGAACATTCAGTACTTC